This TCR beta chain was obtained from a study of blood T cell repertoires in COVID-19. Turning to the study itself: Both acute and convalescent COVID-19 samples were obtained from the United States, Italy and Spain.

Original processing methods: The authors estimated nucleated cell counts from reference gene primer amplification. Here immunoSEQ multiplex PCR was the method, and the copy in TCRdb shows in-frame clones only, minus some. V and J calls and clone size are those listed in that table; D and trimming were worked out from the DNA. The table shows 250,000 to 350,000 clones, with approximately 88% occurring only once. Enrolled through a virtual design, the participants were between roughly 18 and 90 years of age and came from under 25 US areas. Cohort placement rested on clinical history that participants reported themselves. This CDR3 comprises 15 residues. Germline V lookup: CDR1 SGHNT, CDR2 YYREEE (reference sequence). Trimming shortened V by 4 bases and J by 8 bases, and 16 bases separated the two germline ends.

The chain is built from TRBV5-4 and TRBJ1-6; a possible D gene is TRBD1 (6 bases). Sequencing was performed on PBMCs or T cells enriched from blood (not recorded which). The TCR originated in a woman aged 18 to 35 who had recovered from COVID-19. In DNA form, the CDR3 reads TGTGCCAGCAGCCTGACCCAGGGGCGAGATTCACCCCTCCACTTT. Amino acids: CASSLTQGRDSPLHF. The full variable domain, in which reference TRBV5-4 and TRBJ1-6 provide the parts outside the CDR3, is ETGVTQSPTHLIKTRGQQVTLRCSSQSGHNTVSWYQQALGQGPQFIFQYYREEENGRGNFPPRFSGLQFPNYSSELNVNALELDDSALYLCASSLTQGRDSPLHFGNGTRLTVT.